These T cell receptor beta chains were read from a single sample in a study of blood T cell repertoires in COVID-19. The table came from immunoSEQ multiplex PCR; TCRdb's copy has only in-frame clones and leaves some out. In the table there are roughly 92,000 clones, 90% of which are singletons. Sequencing input: peripheral blood. These receptors were obtained from a woman of 80 years or more with active or convalescent COVID-19. The CDR3 runs from the conserved cysteine through the conserved F or W. D genes are given only for firm matches. The size entry is marked missing in some rows and otherwise reads once, few, many or a size class.

J gene	clone size	D gene	V gene	CDR3 DNA	CDR3 protein
TRBJ1-1	NA	NA	TRBV28	TGTGCCAGCAGTCCCGGCGGGATTCAGATTGAAGCTTTCTTT	CASSPGGIQIEAFF
TRBJ2-7	NA	NA	TRBV5-5	TGTGCCAGCAGCCCCGGAGGGGCCAGGGGGTCCTACGAGCAGTACTTC	CASSPGGARGSYEQYF
TRBJ1-1	NA	TRBD1	TRBV30	TGTGCCTGGAGTGTACGAGGTGGCAGGGGGATGAACACTGAAGCTTTCTTT	CAWSVRGGRGMNTEAFF
TRBJ1-1	NA	NA	TRBV7-3	TGTGCCAGCAGCTTACGGCGAGGCACTGAAGCTTTCTTT	CASSLRRGTEAFF
TRBJ2-7	NA	NA	TRBV28	TGTGCCAGCAGTCTCTCAGGGTTCTCCTACGAGCAGTACTTC	CASSLSGFSYEQYF
TRBJ2-5	once	TRBD1	TRBV27	TGTGCCAGCAGCTACTTTGGGGACAGGGGGGAGACCCAGTACTTC	CASSYFGDRGETQYF
TRBJ2-2	NA	NA	TRBV7-2	TGTGCCAGCAGCCTTTCCCAGACCGGGGAGCTGTTTTTT	CASSLSQTGELFF
TRBJ2-5	once	NA	TRBV28	TGTGCCAGCAAGTTAGGTGGAGAAGAGACCCAGTACTTC	CASKLGGEETQYF
TRBJ1-3	NA	NA	TRBV6-2/TRBV6-3	TGTGCCAGCAGCAGAGCCCCGGGAAACACCATATATTTT	CASSRAPGNTIYF
TRBJ2-4	NA	TRBD1	TRBV28	TGTGCCAGCAGCACGACAGGGAAAGCCAAAAACATTCAGTACTTC	CASSTTGKAKNIQYF
TRBJ2-5	NA	TRBD2	TRBV27	TGTGCCAGCAGTCCCCGGACTAGCGGGAGCTCTTGGGAGACCCAGTACTTC	CASSPRTSGSSWETQYF
TRBJ2-1	NA	NA	TRBV5-4	TGTGCCAGCAGCTTGGACATCAGCTCCTACAATGAGCAGTTCTTC	CASSLDISSYNEQFF
TRBJ1-5	NA	NA	TRBV3-1/TRBV3-2	TGTGCCAGCAGCCAAGATCCGGTTGCCAGGGCAGGCCGTCAGCCCCAGCATTTT	CASSQDPVARAGRQPQHF
TRBJ1-2	NA	NA	TRBV15	TGTGCCACCAGTCCGGGGTGGGGGCGCGGTGGCTACACCTTC	CATSPGWGRGGYTF
TRBJ1-6	NA	TRBD1	TRBV18	TGTGCCAGCTCACCTACCGCTGAGGGGGCAAAAAATTCACCCCTCCACTTT	CASSPTAEGAKNSPLHF
TRBJ2-1	once	TRBD2	TRBV6-5	TGTGCCAGCAGTTACGCGGGAGGGCCTAATGAGCAGTTCTTC	CASSYAGGPNEQFF
TRBJ1-4	NA	TRBD1	TRBV28	TGTGCCAGCAGTCCCTCCGGGACAGGCTGGACTAATGAAAAACTGTTTTTT	CASSPSGTGWTNEKLFF
TRBJ2-1	NA	TRBD2	TRBV6-1	TGTGCCAGCAGTGGATTAGCGGGAGGCTCCTACAATGAGCAGTTCTTC	CASSGLAGGSYNEQFF
TRBJ1-3	NA	NA	TRBV5-1	TGCGCCAGCAGCCCCCGGACTTGGGGGGGAGGAAACACCATATATTTT	CASSPRTWGGGNTIYF
TRBJ2-3	few	TRBD1	TRBV6-2/TRBV6-3	TGTGCCAGCAGTTACTACGTCGGGACAGAAGTAACCTTGGATACGCAGTATTTT	CASSYYVGTEVTLDTQYF
TRBJ2-5	NA	TRBD1	TRBV7-2	TGTGCCAGCAGCTCGATCCCAGGGGGTAGGGGAGAGACCCAGTACTTC	CASSSIPGGRGETQYF
TRBJ1-5	NA	NA	TRBV10-3	TGTGCCATCAATACAGGAGTCCATCAGCCCCAGCATTTT	CAINTGVHQPQHF
TRBJ2-5	NA	NA	TRBV6-5	TGTGCCAGCAGTCTGGACGGACGGGGGGCCGAGACCCAGTACTTC	CASSLDGRGAETQYF
TRBJ1-1	NA	NA	TRBV28	TGTGCCAGCAGTTTGTGGCAGAACACTGAAGCTTTCTTT	CASSLWQNTEAFF
TRBJ1-1	NA	TRBD1	TRBV6-1	TGTGCCAGCAGTGCCCGACAGGGGGCGGGGGGGAACACTGAAGCTTTCTTT	CASSARQGAGGNTEAFF
TRBJ2-7	NA	TRBD1	TRBV28	TGTGCCAGCAGTTCTCCAGTGGGACAGGTTAACTCCTACGAGCAGTACTTC	CASSSPVGQVNSYEQYF
TRBJ1-2	NA	TRBD1	TRBV27	TGTGCCAGCAGTATAATTGAGGACAGGGATTTTGCTGCTAACTATGGCTACACCTTC	CASSIIEDRDFAANYGYTF
TRBJ2-7	NA	NA	TRBV24-1	TGTGCCACCAGTGATTCGAGCTCCTACGAGCAGTACTTC	CATSDSSSYEQYF
TRBJ2-2	NA	TRBD1	TRBV4-3	TGCGCCAGCAGCCGCGGACAGGGGGCAACCGAGGAGCTGTTTTTT	CASSRGQGATEELFF
TRBJ1-5	NA	TRBD1	TRBV28	TGTGCCAGCAGCGGCACCGGGACAGGGGCCAATAGCAATCAGCCCCAGCATTTT	CASSGTGTGANSNQPQHF
TRBJ2-7	NA	NA	TRBV4-1	TGCGCCAGCAGCCAAGCCGCGCCCAACTACGAGCAGTACTTC	CASSQAAPNYEQYF
TRBJ2-5	NA	TRBD2	TRBV9	TGTGCCAGCAGCGTAGGGCTAGCGGGAGGTATTGGTATCCAAGAGACCCAGTACTTC	CASSVGLAGGIGIQETQYF
TRBJ1-5	NA	NA	TRBV27	TGTGCCAGCAGTGCTAGCAACAGGGTAGATCAGCCCCAGCATTTT	CASSASNRVDQPQHF
TRBJ2-7	NA	NA	TRBV6-2/TRBV6-3	TGTGCCAGCAGTCCAATCTACCACGAGCAGTACTTC	CASSPIYHEQYF
TRBJ1-6	few	NA	TRBV6-5	TGTGCCAGCATGGGACTGAATTCACCCCTCCACTTT	CASMGLNSPLHF
TRBJ1-5	NA	TRBD1	TRBV19	TGTGCCAGTAGTGGCGGGTGGGACAGGGGAGGCAATCAGCCCCAGCATTTT	CASSGGWDRGGNQPQHF
TRBJ2-1	NA	NA	TRBV20-1	TGCAGTGCCCTGACTAGGAATGAGCAGTTCTTC	CSALTRNEQFF
TRBJ2-2	once	NA	TRBV7-2	TGTGCCAGCAGCCCTGGAGTAGCTATGACGGGGGAGCTGTTTTTT	CASSPGVAMTGELFF
TRBJ2-1	NA	NA	TRBV10-2	TGCGCCAGCAGTGACCCGGACAGCCACTACTACAATGAGCAGTTCTTC	CASSDPDSHYYNEQFF
TRBJ2-2	NA	TRBD2	TRBV9	TGTGCCAGCAGCGCCGGGAGGTTAGCGGTTAGTACCGGGGAGCTGTTTTTT	CASSAGRLAVSTGELFF
TRBJ2-6	NA	NA	TRBV30	TGTGCCTGGACCCGGGGGGCCTCTGGGGCCAACGTCCTGACTTTC	CAWTRGASGANVLTF
TRBJ1-4	NA	NA	TRBV6-2/TRBV6-3	TGTGCCAGCAGTCCGTACAGGGCAACTAATGAAAAACTGTTTTTT	CASSPYRATNEKLFF
TRBJ2-5	NA	TRBD1	TRBV29-1	TGCAGCGTAAACAGGGGTGGGGAGACCCAGTACTTC	CSVNRGGETQYF
TRBJ2-7	NA	TRBD2	TRBV18	TGTGCCAGCTCTCGGACTAGGATTTACGAGCAGTACTTC	CASSRTRIYEQYF
TRBJ2-5	NA	TRBD1	TRBV5-8	TGTGCCAGCAGCTTGGAGGGGGCACGGGAGACCCAGTACTTC	CASSLEGARETQYF
TRBJ2-7	few	TRBD1	TRBV10-3	TGTGCCATCACCAGGGACAGGGGGCGCGAGGGAGAGCAGTACTTC	CAITRDRGREGEQYF
TRBJ2-2	NA	TRBD1	TRBV5-6	TGTGCCAGCAGTCTTAGAGCAGGGGGCAACACCGGGGAGCTGTTTTTT	CASSLRAGGNTGELFF
TRBJ2-7	NA	NA	TRBV5-4	TGTGCCAGCAGCTTGGTGACAGGAGACTACGAGCAGTACTTC	CASSLVTGDYEQYF
TRBJ2-5	NA	TRBD1	TRBV7-8	TGTGCCAGCAGCTCACCGTCGGGACAGGGGGCTTGGTGGGAGACCCAGTACTTC	CASSSPSGQGAWWETQYF
TRBJ1-3	once	NA	TRBV10-3	TGTGCCATCAGTGCGGGGGGGAGCTCTGGAAACACCATATATTTT	CAISAGGSSGNTIYF